Below are 18 T cell receptor beta chains sequenced from a single sample in a study of cytomegalovirus exposure and HLA in healthy donors. The PCR had 60 Vbeta and 13 Jbeta primers. TCRdb keeps only in-frame clones here, not all; method: immunoSEQ multiplex PCR. Among some 200,000 clones listed, about 80% were seen once. What was sequenced was PBMCs. Every receptor here comes from a man between 18 and 29 years old in good health and CMV-seronegative.

The genes are TRBV2 and TRBJ2-1; 11 nucleotides align to TRBD2. CDR1 SNHLY and CDR2 FYNNEI come from the germline V gene. There are 12 residues in the CDR3. The trim removed 6 bases at V and 15 bases at J, leaving 7 bases unmatched. The CDR3 is CASRVLAGGLFF. In DNA form, the CDR3 reads TGTGCCAGCAGAGTCCTAGCGGGAGGTCTGTTCTTC.

The chain carries TRBV7-2 and TRBJ1-2, with a weak D call TRBD1 (6 bases). CDR3 length: 16 amino acids. The germline V gene has CDR1 SGHTA and CDR2 FQGNSA. The V gene lost 3 bases and the J gene lost 7 bases, with 21 bases spanning the gap. CDR3: CASSFPSLEQGGGYTF. Here the CDR3 DNA reads TGTGCCAGCAGCTTCCCTTCCCTGGAACAGGGCGGTGGCTACACCTTC.

The chain joins TRBV11-3 to TRBJ1-2; 9 bases fit TRBD1. V trimming: 5 bases; J trimming: 8 bases; junction bases outside the gene matches: 12. The CDR3 has 15 residues. CDR1 and CDR2 from the germline V gene are SGHNT and YENEEA. This chain's CDR3 is CASSGRQTGGRGYTF. The CDR3 nucleotides read TGTGCCAGCAGCGGACGACAGACAGGGGGTAGAGGCTACACCTTC. Looking up the rest from reference TRBV11-3 and TRBJ1-2 gives the full variable domain: EAGVVQSPRYKIIEKKQPVAFWCNPISGHNTLYWYLQNLGQGPELLIRYENEEAVDDSQLPKDRFSAERLKGVDSTLKIQPAELGDSAVYLCASSGRQTGGRGYTFGSGTRLTVV.

This chain connects TRBV28 to TRBJ1-3; 7 bases agree with TRBD1. This CDR3 has 14 amino acids. Germline V gene sequence: CDR1 MDHEN, CDR2 SYDVKM. Trimming cost V 7 bases and J 4 bases; bases outside gene matches: 7. The CDR3 DNA sequence: TGTGCCAGCATTAATTCGGGACAGGGAAACACCATATATTTT. Its translation is CASINSGQGNTIYF.

This clone was seen a handful of times. CDR3 nucleotide sequence: TGTGCCAGTAGTATGTCGAGCAATCAGCCCCAGCATTTT. It is translated as CASSMSSNQPQHF. This chain uses TRBV19 with TRBJ1-5; D unresolved. The CDR3 sequence is 13 residues long. Germline CDR1 and CDR2: LNHDA and SQIVND (reference sequence). V was pared by 3 bases and J by 1 base, with 4 bases between.

The chain has TRBV4-3 and TRBJ2-7, with 8 bases fitting TRBD1. Germline lookup yields CDR1 LGHNA and CDR2 YSLEER. The CDR3 runs 14 residues. Trimming removed 3 bases from V and 0 bases from J; junction bases left unmatched: 1. In nucleotides, the CDR3 is TGCGCCAGCAGCCATGACAGGGGCTCCTACGAGCAGTACTTC. Translating gives CASSHDRGSYEQYF.

V gene TRBV10-3 combines with J gene TRBJ2-3; maybe TRBD1 (7 bases). V lost 1 base, J lost 4 bases, and 12 bases lay in between. This CDR3 has 15 amino acids. Germline V gene sequence: CDR1 ENHRY, CDR2 SYGVKD. The CDR3 loop is CAISEWRDSADTQYF. CDR3 bases: TGTGCCATCAGTGAGTGGCGGGACAGTGCAGATACGCAGTATTTT.

The chain is built from TRBV7-9 and TRBJ1-2, with a tentative D call TRBD1 (5 bases). Deletions cut 5 bases from V and 6 bases from J, with 10 bases between. CDR1 SEHNR and CDR2 FQNEAQ come from the germline V gene (reference sequence). The CDR3 is 12 amino acids. CDR3 in DNA: TGTGCCAGCAGCCCCCGGGGGGATGGCTACACCTTC. This codes for CASSPRGDGYTF.

The chain has TRBV5-4 and TRBJ2-5; 10 bases are shared with TRBD2. V was pared by 4 bases and J by 2 bases, with 8 bases of the junction left unmatched. This CDR3 region has 16 residues. Germline-derived CDR1 and CDR2 are SGHNT and YYREEE (reference sequence). The CDR3 nucleotides are TGTGCCAGCAGCGCTCTAGCGGGAGAGGGTCAAGAGACCCAGTACTTC. Translating it yields CASSALAGEGQETQYF.

V usage is TRBV30 and J usage is TRBJ1-2; 9 bases line up with TRBD1. The CDR3 extends over 15 amino acids. V shed 2 bases and J 4 bases; nucleotides not matched to a gene: 8. Germline loops: CDR1 GTSNPN, CDR2 SVGIG (reference sequence). CDR3 loop: CAWSPGQGGIYGYTF. CDR3 DNA sequence: TGTGCCTGGAGTCCGGGACAGGGAGGGATCTATGGCTACACCTTC.

The chain joins TRBV15 to TRBJ1-2, with TRBD1 matching 10 bases. This CDR3 has 14 amino acids. Germline V gene data show CDR1 as LNHNV and CDR2 as YYDKDF (reference sequence). J gave up 4 bases and V 5 bases, and 4 bases lay outside the gene matches. CDR3 amino acids: CATSYGTGAYGYTF. The CDR3 DNA reads as TGTGCCACCAGCTATGGGACAGGGGCCTATGGCTACACCTTC.

This clone was counted between two and nine times. The V and J genes are TRBV5-8 and TRBJ2-5, with TRBD2 matching 11 bases. The CDR3 covers 15 residues. V shed 4 bases, J shed 0 bases, and the junction held 2 bases outside the gene matches. Germline V lookup: CDR1 SGHTS, CDR2 YDEGEE. CDR3 protein: CASSLGLADQETQYF. The DNA for the CDR3 is TGTGCCAGCAGCCTGGGACTAGCGGACCAAGAGACCCAGTACTTC.

The CDR3 nucleotides are TGTGCCAGCAGCTTCACCAGGGAAGACGGCTACACCTTC. It codes for CASSFTREDGYTF. The rearrangement uses TRBV7-3 and TRBJ1-2; D perhaps matches TRBD1 (5 bases). Germline CDR1 reads SGHTA; CDR2 reads FQGTGA. The CDR3 runs 13 residues. V was shortened by 3 bases and J by 8 bases, with 13 bases between the two germline ends.

The table lists this clone with a few counts. This chain connects TRBV10-3 to TRBJ2-7; tentative D call: TRBD1 (6 bases). V gave up 10 bases and J gave up 5 bases, with 18 bases separating them. Per germline, CDR1 ENHRY and CDR2 SYGVKD. This CDR3 region has 13 residues. The CDR3 DNA sequence: TGTGCCACAGCGGACACAGGGCCGAACGAGCAGTACTTC. Protein: CATADTGPNEQYF.

This clone was seen a single time. V gene TRBV13 combines with J gene TRBJ2-1; 9 bases align to TRBD2. CDR3 length: 17 residues. Germline V gives CDR1 PRHDT, CDR2 FYEKMQ (reference sequence). V lost 8 bases, J lost 4 bases, and 15 bases stayed unmatched. CDR3 nucleotide sequence: TGTGCCAGCCGGATGCGCGGAGGCCTAGCGGGATACAATGAGCAGTTCTTC. Translation: CASRMRGGLAGYNEQFF.

This clone appeared a few times. The rearrangement joins TRBV2 to TRBJ1-5, with unresolved D. Trimming cost V 4 bases and J 3 bases, with 10 bases left between them. CDR1 SNHLY and CDR2 FYNNEI come from the germline V gene. The CDR3 is 14 residues long. The CDR3 DNA reads TGTGCCAGCAGTGGAGGTCCTTACAATCAGCCCCAGCATTTT. It yields the protein CASSGGPYNQPQHF.

The CDR3 region has the DNA TGTGCCAGCAGTCCCGGGACAGGGGGCGATGGCTACACCTTC. This sequence encodes CASSPGTGGDGYTF. This chain uses TRBV28 with TRBJ1-2; 12 bases are shared with TRBD1. The CDR3 sequence is 14 residues long. Unmatched junction bases numbered 4, after V lost 5 bases and J lost 6 bases. Germline V gene lookup returns CDR1 MDHEN and CDR2 SYDVKM.

This chain connects TRBV4-1 to TRBJ2-7; 12 bases align to TRBD2. Germline lookup yields CDR1 MGHRA and CDR2 YSYEKL. Trimming removed 0 bases from V and 4 bases from J; junction bases left unmatched: 1. The CDR3 extends over 15 amino acids. The CDR3 region is CASSQEGLAGYEQYF. CDR3 DNA sequence: TGCGCCAGCAGCCAAGAAGGACTAGCGGGATACGAGCAGTACTTC.